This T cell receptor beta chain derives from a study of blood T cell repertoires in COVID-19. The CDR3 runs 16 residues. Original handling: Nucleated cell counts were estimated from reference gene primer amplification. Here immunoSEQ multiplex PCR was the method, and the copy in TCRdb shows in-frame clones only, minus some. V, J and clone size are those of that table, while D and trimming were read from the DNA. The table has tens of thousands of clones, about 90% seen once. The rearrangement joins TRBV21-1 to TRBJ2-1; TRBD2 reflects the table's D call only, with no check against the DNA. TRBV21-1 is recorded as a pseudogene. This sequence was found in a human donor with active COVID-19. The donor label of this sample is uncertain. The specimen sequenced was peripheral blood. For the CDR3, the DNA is TGTGCCAGCAGTCGGACTAGGGGCGGGGCCTACAATGAGCAGTTCTTC. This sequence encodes CASSRTRGGAYNEQFF.